The 2 T cell receptor beta chains below come from one sample, sequenced in a study of blood T cell repertoires in COVID-19. Some clones are missing from TCRdb's copy, which holds only in-frame ones; the method was immunoSEQ multiplex PCR. Of fewer than 300,000 clones in the sample, about nine tenths were seen once. The sequenced sample was PBMCs or T cells enriched from blood (not recorded which). Source of these receptors: a woman aged 40 to 50 with acute COVID-19.

The chain links TRBV5-4 to TRBJ1-1; 12 bases are a match to TRBD1. V shed 3 bases and J 11 bases; nucleotides not matched to a gene: 8. Germline CDR1 and CDR2: SGHNT and YYREEE (reference sequence). The CDR3 has 14 residues. CDR3 amino acids: CASSSGTGGGSAFF. Written as DNA, the CDR3 is TGTGCCAGCAGCTCCGGGACAGGGGGCGGTTCGGCTTTCTTT.

The V gene is TRBV10-3, the J gene TRBJ2-4; 14 nucleotides line up with TRBD2. Trimming cost V 6 bases and J 3 bases; bases outside gene matches: 4. CDR1 is ENHRY, CDR2 SYGVKD, per germline. CDR3 length equals 16 residues. The CDR3 DNA sequence: TGTGCCATCAGCGCGACTAGCGGGGGGGTCAAAAACATTCAGTACTTC. Amino acids: CAISATSGGVKNIQYF.